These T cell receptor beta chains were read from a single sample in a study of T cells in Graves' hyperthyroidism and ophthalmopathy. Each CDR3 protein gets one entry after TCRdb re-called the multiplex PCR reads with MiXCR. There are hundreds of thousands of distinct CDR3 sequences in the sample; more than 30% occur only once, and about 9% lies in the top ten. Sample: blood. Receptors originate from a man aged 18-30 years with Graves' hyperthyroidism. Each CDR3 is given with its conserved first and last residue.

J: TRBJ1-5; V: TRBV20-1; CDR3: CSAQWRGGNQPQHF
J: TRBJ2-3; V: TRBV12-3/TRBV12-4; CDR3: CASSLKADTQYF
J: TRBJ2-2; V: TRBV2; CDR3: CASSPGHYSNTGELFF
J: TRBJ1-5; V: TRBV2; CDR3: CASSARGSNQPQHF
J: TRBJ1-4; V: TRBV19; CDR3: CASSQDRLERLFF
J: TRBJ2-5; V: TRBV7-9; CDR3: CASAPGKETQYF
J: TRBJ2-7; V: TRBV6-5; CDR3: CASSSRTGDPYEQYF
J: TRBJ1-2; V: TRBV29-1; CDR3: CSVLRDRANYGYTF
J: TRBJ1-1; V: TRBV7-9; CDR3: CASSPQGTSGTEAFF
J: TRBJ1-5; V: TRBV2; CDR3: CVSSDRGRDNQPQHF
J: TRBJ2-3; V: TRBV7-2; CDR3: CASQVGFTDTQYF
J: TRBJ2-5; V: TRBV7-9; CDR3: CASSPPLPRGETQYF
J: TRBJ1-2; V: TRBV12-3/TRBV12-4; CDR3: CASSRDRELYGYTF
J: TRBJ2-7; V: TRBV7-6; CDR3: CASSSGTSGGEQYF
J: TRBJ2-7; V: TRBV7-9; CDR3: CASSLAITDEQYF
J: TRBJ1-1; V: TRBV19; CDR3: CASSIGGTLNTEAFF
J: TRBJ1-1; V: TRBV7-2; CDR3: CASLRGRGTEAFF
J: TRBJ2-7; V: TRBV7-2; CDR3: CASSAGQRSSYEQYF
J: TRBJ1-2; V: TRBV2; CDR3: CASSSRNGGAGGYTF
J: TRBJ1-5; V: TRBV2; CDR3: CASSSLDRGKMSNQPQHF
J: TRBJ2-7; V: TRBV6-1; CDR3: CASSPRLLGGVSSYEQYF
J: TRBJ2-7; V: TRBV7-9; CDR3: CASSLRDSRYEQYF
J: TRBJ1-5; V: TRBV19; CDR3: CASSKNRVQPQHF
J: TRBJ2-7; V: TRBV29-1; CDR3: CSVEDVGGSYEQYF
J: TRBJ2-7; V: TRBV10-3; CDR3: CAISESAGGPYEQYF
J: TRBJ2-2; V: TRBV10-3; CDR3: CAISDYTGELFF
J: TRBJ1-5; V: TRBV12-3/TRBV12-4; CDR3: CASSLKWGNEPQHF
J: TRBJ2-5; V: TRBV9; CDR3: CASSAGLAGPQGETQYF
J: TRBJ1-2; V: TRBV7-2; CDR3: CASRENQGLGYGYTF
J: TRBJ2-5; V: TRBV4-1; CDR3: CASSQPRGSKETQYF
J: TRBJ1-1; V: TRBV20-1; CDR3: CSASALPWGNTEAFF
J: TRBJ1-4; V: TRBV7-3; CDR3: CASSQDLTATNEKLFF
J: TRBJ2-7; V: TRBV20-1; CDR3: CSASWTSVTYEQYF
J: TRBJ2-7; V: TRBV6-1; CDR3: CASSATGTPGDEQYF
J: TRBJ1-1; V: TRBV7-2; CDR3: CASSWGDGLNTEAFF
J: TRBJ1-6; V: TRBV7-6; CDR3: CASSVSRDRLHF
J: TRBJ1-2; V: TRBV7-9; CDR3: CASSLDGGYGYTF
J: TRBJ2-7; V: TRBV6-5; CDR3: CASRYDPGTKAYEQYF
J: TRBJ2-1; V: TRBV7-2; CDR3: CASIRERGSSYNEQFF
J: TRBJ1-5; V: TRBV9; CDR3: CASSVGSSNQPRHF
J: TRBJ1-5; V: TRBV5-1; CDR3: CASSLEGDTYQPQHF
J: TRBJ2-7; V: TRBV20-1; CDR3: CSARRGYEQYF
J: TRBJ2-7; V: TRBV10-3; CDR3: CAISYDFASSYEQYF
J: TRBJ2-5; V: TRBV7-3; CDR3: CASSLDRGFETQYF
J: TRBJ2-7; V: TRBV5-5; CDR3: CASSYYVEQYF
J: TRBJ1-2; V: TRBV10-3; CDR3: CAISNRELLYGYTF
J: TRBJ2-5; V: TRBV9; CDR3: CASSPFSEETQYF
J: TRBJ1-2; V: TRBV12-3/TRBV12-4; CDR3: CASSLSIQGGYGYTF
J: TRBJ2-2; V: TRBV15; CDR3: CATSTEWGGHAAGELFF